This is a list of T cell receptor beta chains from one sample in a study of PD-L1 blockade in urothelial cancer. The data were produced by immunoSEQ multiplex PCR, yet TCRdb's version contains in-frame clones alone and is incomplete. The data show under 90,000 clones, approximately 90% seen once. The sample here was PBMCs, taken around atezolizumab (anti-PD-L1) treatment. The receptor source for this set is a man aged 55 to 69 with urothelial cancer. CDR3s include the opening cysteine and the closing phenylalanine or tryptophan. D genes are given only for firm matches. Size is stated for part of the rows, as once, few or many counts, or as a class when the clone is expanded.

j_gene	v_gene	abundance	d_gene	CDR3aa	CDR3nt
TRBJ1-1	TRBV5-5	few	TRBD1	CASSYSAGQGTEAFF	TGTGCCAGCAGCTATTCAGCGGGACAGGGGACTGAAGCTTTCTTT
TRBJ1-1	TRBV6-6	once	.	CASSSSTGNTEAFF	TGTGCCAGCAGTTCGAGCACAGGGAACACTGAAGCTTTCTTT
TRBJ1-1	TRBV10-2	.	TRBD1	CASGPTGGLTTEAFF	TGCGCCAGCGGACCGACAGGGGGCCTGACCACTGAAGCTTTCTTT
TRBJ1-5	TRBV6-6	.	.	CASSYVLNQPQHF	TGTGCCAGCAGTTACGTCCTAAATCAGCCCCAGCATTTT
TRBJ2-1	TRBV23-1	.	TRBD1	CASRQGSSYNEQFF	TGCGCCAGCAGACAGGGGAGCTCCTACAATGAGCAGTTCTTC
TRBJ1-1	TRBV27	.	.	CASSPPTGRAGSTEAFF	TGTGCCAGCAGTCCACCAACAGGGAGGGCGGGTAGCACTGAAGCTTTCTTT
TRBJ2-1	TRBV6-1	.	.	CASSGSGTYNEQFF	TGTGCCAGCAGCGGTTCCGGGACATACAATGAGCAGTTCTTC
TRBJ2-7	TRBV19	once	TRBD2	CASSIDYGRAIYEQYF	TGTGCCAGTAGTATAGATTACGGGAGGGCCATTTACGAGCAGTACTTC
TRBJ2-7	TRBV11-2	.	TRBD1	CASSLGPGQTYEQYF	TGTGCCAGCAGCTTAGGGCCGGGACAGACTTACGAGCAGTACTTC
TRBJ2-5	TRBV2	.	.	CASSDNSRQTQYF	TGTGCCAGCAGTGACAATTCCAGGCAGACCCAGTACTTC
TRBJ2-7	TRBV19	.	TRBD2	CASSIDGSGRAGEQYF	TGTGCCAGTAGTATAGATGGTAGCGGGAGGGCCGGCGAGCAGTACTTC
TRBJ1-3	TRBV30	.	.	CAWTTGFSGNTIYF	TGTGCCTGGACTACAGGTTTCTCTGGAAACACCATATATTTT
TRBJ2-3	TRBV5-1	.	TRBD1	CASSPQGQGSDTQYF	TGCGCCAGCAGCCCCCAGGGACAGGGGTCAGATACGCAGTATTTT
TRBJ2-1	TRBV7-3	.	TRBD2	CASSLLADNEQFF	TGTGCCAGCAGCTTACTAGCGGACAATGAGCAGTTCTTC
TRBJ1-4	TRBV9	.	.	CASSVGLGQGTNEKLFF	TGTGCCAGCAGCGTAGGATTGGGGCAGGGCACTAATGAAAAACTGTTTTTT
TRBJ1-2	TRBV29-1	.	TRBD1	CSVGEGAGVGYTF	TGCAGCGTTGGAGAGGGGGCAGGGGTGGGCTACACCTTC